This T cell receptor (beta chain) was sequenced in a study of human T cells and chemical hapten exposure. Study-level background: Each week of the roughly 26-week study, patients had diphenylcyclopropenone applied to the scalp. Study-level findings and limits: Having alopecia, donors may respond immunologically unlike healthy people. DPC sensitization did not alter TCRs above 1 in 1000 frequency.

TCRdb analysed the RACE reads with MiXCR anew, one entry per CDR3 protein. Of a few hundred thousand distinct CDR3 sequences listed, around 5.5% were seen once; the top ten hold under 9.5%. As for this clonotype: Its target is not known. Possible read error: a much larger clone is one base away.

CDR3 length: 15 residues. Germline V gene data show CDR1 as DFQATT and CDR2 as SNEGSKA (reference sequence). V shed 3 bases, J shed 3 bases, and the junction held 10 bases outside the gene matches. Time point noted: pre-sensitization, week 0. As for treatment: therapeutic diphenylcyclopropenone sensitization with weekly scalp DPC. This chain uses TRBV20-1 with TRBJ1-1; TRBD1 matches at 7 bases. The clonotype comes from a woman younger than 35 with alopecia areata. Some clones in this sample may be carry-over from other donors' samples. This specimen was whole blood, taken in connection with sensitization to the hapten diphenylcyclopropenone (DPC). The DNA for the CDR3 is TGCAGTGCTAGGTTACCGGGACAGAAGTACACTGAAGCTTTCTTT. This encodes CSARLPGQKYTEAFF.